These 25 T cell receptor beta chains share one sample of origin, sequenced in a study of Siglec-9 on CD8 T cells in melanoma. TCRdb's copy holds only in-frame clones and misses some; the assay was immunoSEQ multiplex PCR. The table has 25,000 to 30,000 clones, 80% seen once; the top ten hold nearly 6%. Sequencing used Siglec-9- CD8+ T cells sorted from blood. All receptors come from a human donor in good health.

The chain carries TRBV27 and TRBJ2-1; TRBD2 aligns across 10 bases. The CDR3 spans 17 residues. Germline CDR1 MNHEY, CDR2 SMNVEV (reference sequence). The V and J ends lost 5 bases and 4 bases, in that order; junction bases with no gene match: 11. In nucleotides, the CDR3 is TGTGCCAGCAGTCCCACCCGGACTAGCGGATTATACAATGAGCAGTTCTTC. Residues: CASSPTRTSGLYNEQFF.

The chain links TRBV9 to TRBJ2-3; 7 bases agree with TRBD2. Germline lookup yields CDR1 SGDLS and CDR2 YYNGEE. The V segment lost 0 bases and the J segment 2 bases; nucleotides outside the gene matches: 6. This CDR3 is built from 16 residues. The CDR3 loop reads CASSVDSSGFTDTQYF. CDR3 nucleotide sequence: TGTGCCAGCAGCGTAGATTCTAGCGGCTTCACAGATACGCAGTATTTT.

This clone was detected only a few times. J is TRBJ2-2 and V is TRBV6-5; D unclear. Deletions cut 2 bases from V and 3 bases from J, with 7 bases between. The germline gives CDR1 MNHEY, CDR2 SVGAGI. The CDR3 has 14 residues. As DNA, the CDR3 is TGTGCCAGCAGTTACACCCCATACACCGGGGAGCTGTTTTTT. It codes for CASSYTPYTGELFF.

V and J are TRBV30 and TRBJ2-1, with D possibly being TRBD1 or TRBD2 (5 bases each). Germline values: CDR1 GTSNPN, CDR2 SVGIG (reference sequence). This CDR3 has 13 residues. Trimming shortened V by 0 bases and J by 7 bases, and 10 bases separated the two germline ends. In nucleotides, the CDR3 is TGTGCCTGGAGTGTGGGGGTACAGAATGAGCAGTTCTTC. It codes for CAWSVGVQNEQFF.

The sample holds a few counts of this clone. The CDR3 DNA is TGTGCCAGCAGCTTAGCCGCGGACCGGGATTCACCCCTCCACTTT. This codes for CASSLAADRDSPLHF. V is TRBV7-6 and J is TRBJ1-6; D remains ambiguous. The V and J ends lost 0 bases and 8 bases respectively, with 11 bases between them. The CDR3 contains 15 residues. Germline V gene lookup returns CDR1 SGHVS and CDR2 FNYEAQ.

This chain connects TRBV15 to TRBJ2-3; TRBD2 agrees at 8 bases. V trimming: 1 base; J trimming: 4 bases; junction bases outside the gene matches: 1. Germline V gene sequence: CDR1 LNHNV, CDR2 YYDKDF (reference sequence). The CDR3 length is 14 residues. The CDR3 DNA reads as TGTGCCACCAGCAGAGCGGGGGGGGCAGATACGCAGTATTTT. Amino acid sequence: CATSRAGGADTQYF.

The chain is built from TRBV5-4 and TRBJ1-2, with D hard to call. Trimming took 3 bases from V and 5 from J, leaving 14 bases between them. This CDR3 is built from 14 residues. Looked up from germline, CDR1 is SGHNT and CDR2 is YYREEE (reference sequence). CDR3 loop: CASSSDAAAYGYTF. DNA of the CDR3: TGTGCCAGCAGCTCGGATGCGGCAGCTTATGGCTACACCTTC.

This clone was detected only a few times. The chain carries TRBV28 and TRBJ1-1, with 9 bases fitting TRBD1. Germline V gives CDR1 MDHEN, CDR2 SYDVKM. This CDR3 has 13 residues. The V and J ends lost 5 bases and 11 bases, in that order; junction bases with no gene match: 9. The CDR3 reads CASSPPQGAKAFF. CDR3 DNA sequence: TGTGCCAGCAGTCCACCACAGGGGGCTAAGGCTTTCTTT.

The chain joins TRBV11-2 to TRBJ2-7; 10 bases agree with TRBD1. This CDR3 has 12 amino acids. Germline V gives CDR1 SGHAT, CDR2 FQNNGV. The V gene end was trimmed by 4 bases and the J gene end by 6 bases; junction bases not matched to a gene: 0. The CDR3 loop is CASSWTGGEQYV. Written as DNA, the CDR3 is TGTGCCAGCAGCTGGACAGGGGGCGAGCAGTACGTC.

The V gene is TRBV19, the J gene TRBJ2-2; a possible D gene is TRBD1 (5 bases). V lost 3 bases, J lost 12 bases, and 8 bases lay in between. The CDR3 runs to 11 residues. In germline, CDR1 is LNHDA, CDR2 SQIVND (reference sequence). The CDR3 region is CASSMAGKLFF. The CDR3 DNA is TGTGCCAGTAGTATGGCAGGGAAGCTGTTTTTT.

This chain joins TRBV27 and TRBJ2-7; 12 bases are a match to TRBD2. J lost 3 bases, V lost 6 bases, and 6 bases had no gene match. Germline loops: CDR1 MNHEY, CDR2 SMNVEV (reference sequence). The CDR3 is 15 residues long. The CDR3 DNA sequence: TGTGCCAGCAGGTCGGGACTAGCGGGTGACTACGAGCAGTACGTC. Translating it yields CASRSGLAGDYEQYV.

The sample holds one count of this clone. CDR3 in DNA: TGCAGCGTTGAGAGAGGAACAGGGACTAATGAAAAACTGTTTTTT. Translating gives CSVERGTGTNEKLFF. This chain joins TRBV29-1 and TRBJ1-4; maybe TRBD1 (6 bases). Deletions cut 3 bases from V and 2 bases from J, with 13 bases between. CDR1 is SQVTM and CDR2 is ANQGSEA in the germline V gene. The CDR3 is made up of 15 amino acids.

A few counts support this clone. This chain uses TRBV5-4 with TRBJ2-1, with D perhaps matching TRBD2 (6 bases). Germline loops: CDR1 SGHNT, CDR2 YYREEE (reference sequence). Trimming took off 2 bases at V and 0 bases at J, with 12 bases between the two ends. CDR3 size: 16 residues. The DNA for the CDR3 is TGTGCCAGCAGCTTATCTAGCGTCCGCTCCTACAATGAGCAGTTCTTC. Translating it yields CASSLSSVRSYNEQFF.

The chain has TRBV27 and TRBJ1-1; 8 bases are a match to TRBD1. This CDR3 is built from 13 residues. After removal of 4 bases from V and 4 bases from J, the junction contained 2 bases not matched to a gene. Per the germline V gene, CDR1 is MNHEY and CDR2 is SMNVEV (reference sequence). DNA for the CDR3: TGTGCCAGCAGTTGGACAGGGAGCACTGAAGCTTTCTTT. This sequence encodes CASSWTGSTEAFF.

The gene calls are TRBV5-1 and TRBJ2-3; a possible D gene is TRBD1 (6 bases). This CDR3 is built from 14 residues. CDR1 SGHRS and CDR2 YFSETQ come from the germline V gene. V lost 0 bases to trimming and J lost 2 bases, with 7 bases between them. CDR3 coding DNA: TGCGCCAGCAGCTTGGGACAGGACACAGATACGCAGTATTTT. Its protein product is CASSLGQDTDTQYF.

This chain links TRBV5-6 with TRBJ2-3; D unresolved. The ends were cut back, 4 bases at V and 6 bases at J, with 21 bases in the middle. This CDR3 is 16 amino acids long. Germline V gives CDR1 SGHDT, CDR2 YYEEEE. Written as DNA, the CDR3 is TGTGCCAGCAGCGCCCAAGGCCCGGTTATTATTGATACGCAGTATTTT. Encoded protein: CASSAQGPVIIDTQYF.

The V and J genes are TRBV14 and TRBJ2-2, with TRBD2 as a possible D gene (5 bases). The germline V gene has CDR1 SGHDN and CDR2 FVKESK. The germline V and J ends were trimmed by 4 bases and 9 bases, with 9 bases remaining between them. The CDR3 is 12 amino acids. This chain's CDR3 is CASSPSGRELFF. The CDR3 nucleotides are TGTGCCAGCAGCCCATCGGGGAGGGAGCTGTTTTTT.

The chain carries TRBV12-2 and TRBJ2-7. TRBV12-2 constitutes a pseudogene. The CDR3 is 17 residues long. The CDR3 coding sequence is TGTGCAAGTCACCACGGACCAGACAAAATCAGCTCCTACGAGCAGTACGTC. Translating it yields CASHHGPDKISSYEQYV.

This chain joins TRBV7-9 and TRBJ2-7; TRBD1 matches 7 bases. The J segment lost 0 bases and the V segment lost 7 bases, leaving 6 bases of the junction unmatched. The CDR3 is 14 residues long. Germline loops: CDR1 SEHNR, CDR2 FQNEAQ (reference sequence). The CDR3 nucleotides read TGTGCCAGCACTACAGGGGAGAGCTCCTACGAGCAGTACTTC. Amino acid sequence: CASTTGESSYEQYF.

This clone was seen a single time. The chain recombines TRBV11-2 with TRBJ2-7; tentative D call: TRBD1 (6 bases). This CDR3 has 14 amino acids. V was pared by 8 bases and J by 5 bases, with 19 bases between. CDR1 is SGHAT and CDR2 is FQNNGV in the germline V gene. This chain's CDR3 is CASLGGAKIHEQYV. The CDR3 DNA sequence: TGTGCCAGCTTAGGGGGAGCGAAGATCCACGAGCAGTACGTC.

The V call is TRBV14, the J call TRBJ2-3; D remains unclear. The length of the CDR3 is 14 residues. Germline assignment: CDR1 SGHDN and CDR2 FVKESK. The germline V and J ends were trimmed by 1 base and 7 bases, with 12 bases remaining between them. The CDR3 sequence: CASSQGNSLYTQYF. CDR3 in DNA: TGTGCCAGCAGCCAAGGGAACAGCCTTTATACGCAGTATTTT.

The rearrangement links TRBV4-1 to TRBJ1-5; 9 bases are shared with TRBD1. J gave up 2 bases and V 4 bases, and 12 bases lay outside the gene matches. CDR3 length equals 18 residues. Germline CDR1 is MGHRA and CDR2 is YSYEKL. CDR3 in amino acids: CASSPILGQGVGNQPQHF. The DNA for the CDR3 is TGCGCCAGCAGCCCCATCTTGGGACAGGGAGTTGGCAATCAGCCCCAGCATTTT.

This rearrangement joins TRBV5-5 to TRBJ2-1; D might be TRBD1 (5 bases). The V gene lost 0 bases and the J gene lost 5 bases, with 9 bases spanning the gap. The germline V gene has CDR1 SGHKS and CDR2 YYEKEE (reference sequence). The CDR3 contains 14 residues. The chain's CDR3 is CASSLAPGNNEQFF. The CDR3 nucleotides are TGTGCCAGCAGCTTGGCTCCAGGGAACAATGAGCAGTTCTTC. Full variable domain (rest looked up from reference TRBV5-5 and TRBJ2-1): DAGVTQSPTHLIKTRGQQVTLRCSPISGHKSVSWYQQVLGQGPQFIFQYYEKEERGRGNFPDRFSARQFPNYSSELNVNALLLGDSALYLCASSLAPGNNEQFFGPGTRLTVL.

This chain connects TRBV11-1 to TRBJ2-7; no clear D. The CDR3 has 13 residues. From germline, CDR1 is SGHAT and CDR2 FQDESV (reference sequence). The V gene lost 0 bases and the J gene lost 3 bases, with 6 bases spanning the gap. DNA for the CDR3: TGTGCCAGCAGCTTAGCGTCGGACTACGAGCAGTACGTC. Translation gives CASSLASDYEQYV.

This clone was detected a few times. CDR3 coding DNA: TGCAGTGCTAGAGACTGGAACACCATATATTTT. Amino acid sequence: CSARDWNTIYF. V is TRBV20-1 and J is TRBJ1-3; D is ambiguous. Germline V CDR1 and CDR2: DFQATT, SNEGSKA (reference sequence). The CDR3 spans 11 residues. Between the trimmed V and J ends, which lost 0 bases and 7 bases, there was a span of 4 bases.